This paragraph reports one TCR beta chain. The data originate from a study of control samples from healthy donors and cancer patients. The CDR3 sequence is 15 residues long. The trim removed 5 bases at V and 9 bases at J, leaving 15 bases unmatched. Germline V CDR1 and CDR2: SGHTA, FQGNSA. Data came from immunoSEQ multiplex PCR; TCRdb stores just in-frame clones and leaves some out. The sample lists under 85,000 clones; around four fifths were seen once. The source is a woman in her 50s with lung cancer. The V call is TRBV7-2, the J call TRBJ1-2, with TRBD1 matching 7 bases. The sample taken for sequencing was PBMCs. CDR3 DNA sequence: TGTGCCAGCAGCACTTACAGGGGACCCCTAGTTAGCTACACCTTC. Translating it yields CASSTYRGPLVSYTF.